Listed below are T cell receptor beta chains from one sample, sequenced in a study of cytomegalovirus exposure and HLA in healthy donors. Generated by immunoSEQ multiplex PCR, the TCRdb table keeps only in-frame clones and is missing some. The sample holds around 120,000 clones, 80% seen once. The sample was PBMCs. The source is a female donor in good health and CMV-seropositive. CDR3s include the opening cysteine and the closing phenylalanine or tryptophan. The D gene is left open where the match is weak. Some rows have no size entry. The others give once, few or many, or a class for an expanded clone.

>.|TRBV6-4|TRBJ2-1|.
CASSAQGGYNEQFF
TGTGCCAGCAGTGCTCAAGGGGGTTACAATGAGCAGTTCTTC
>.|TRBV7-2|TRBJ1-2|.
CASRPGQGYGYTF
TGTGCCAGCAGACCGGGACAAGGCTATGGCTACACCTTC
>TRBD1|TRBV6-5|TRBJ2-5|.
CASSPYRGDQETQYF
TGTGCCAGCAGCCCCTACAGGGGTGACCAAGAGACCCAGTACTTC
>TRBD1|TRBV11-1|TRBJ2-6|.
CASSPAGTGAGANVLTF
TGTGCCAGCAGCCCGGCCGGGACAGGGGCTGGGGCCAACGTCCTGACTTTC
>.|TRBV30|TRBJ1-4|.
CAWSLSRGTNEKLFF
TGTGCCTGGAGTTTATCCAGGGGAACTAATGAAAAACTGTTTTTT
>.|TRBV7-9|TRBJ2-1|.
CASSADYIDNEQFF
TGTGCCAGCAGCGCGGACTATATTGACAATGAGCAGTTCTTC
>TRBD1|TRBV10-2|TRBJ2-2|few
CASSESEMGQRYTGELFF
TGCGCCAGCAGTGAGTCGGAGATGGGACAGAGGTACACCGGGGAGCTGTTTTTT
>TRBD1|TRBV5-1|TRBJ1-2|.
CASSVQAGDSYGYTF
TGCGCCAGCAGCGTACAAGCCGGGGACAGCTATGGCTACACCTTC
>.|TRBV6-5|TRBJ1-4|once
CASTTRYNEKLFF
TGTGCCAGCACGACACGTTATAATGAAAAACTGTTTTTT
>.|TRBV23-1|TRBJ2-7|once
CASSQCSWTDSYEQYF
TGCGCCAGCAGTCAATGCAGCTGGACAGATTCCTACGAGCAGTACTTC
>.|TRBV4-3|TRBJ1-5|.
CASSQDHRNQPQHF
TGCGCCAGCAGCCAAGACCATCGCAATCAGCCCCAGCATTTT
>.|TRBV19|TRBJ1-1|.
CASYQRGHRNEAFF
TGTGCCAGTTATCAAAGAGGACACCGTAATGAAGCTTTCTTT
>TRBD1|TRBV7-8|TRBJ1-2|.
CASSSGPGQGAFVVSGYTF
TGTGCCAGCAGTTCAGGGCCGGGACAGGGGGCTTTTGTAGTGAGTGGCTACACCTTC
>.|TRBV7-8|TRBJ1-6|.
CASSLVSQGYSPLHF
TGTGCCAGCAGCTTAGTGAGCCAGGGCTACTCACCCCTCCACTTT
>.|TRBV7-9|TRBJ2-5|.
CASSLAWGAQYF
TGTGCCAGCAGCTTAGCGTGGGGGGCCCAGTACTTC
>.|TRBV5-1|TRBJ1-2|.
CASSSGTTVNYGYTF
TGCGCCAGCAGCTCCGGGACTACCGTTAACTATGGCTACACCTTC
>.|TRBV10-3|TRBJ2-1|.
CAISDIRGASSYNEQFF
TGTGCCATCAGTGATATTCGCGGGGCTAGCTCCTACAATGAGCAGTTCTTC
>TRBD2|TRBV7-9|TRBJ2-1|.
CASSPGGGQFF
TGTGCCAGCAGCCCCGGGGGGGGCCAGTTCTTC
>.|TRBV7-2|TRBJ2-7|.
CASSLESTIINEQYF
TGTGCCAGCAGCTTAGAATCAACAATAATCAACGAGCAGTACTTC
>TRBD1|TRBV5-1|TRBJ1-1|.
CASSSGQGYTEAFF
TGCGCCAGCAGCTCAGGACAGGGGTACACTGAAGCTTTCTTT
>.|TRBV18|TRBJ1-3|.
CASSPPSVSGNTIYF
TGTGCCAGCTCACCACCCTCTGTCTCTGGAAACACCATATATTTT
>.|TRBV5-1|TRBJ1-6|.
CASSPWTGDSPLHF
TGCGCCAGCAGCCCGTGGACTGGCGATTCACCCCTCCACTTT
>.|TRBV9|TRBJ1-2|.
CASSARDTPFYGYTF
TGTGCCAGCAGCGCACGGGACACTCCTTTCTATGGCTACACCTTC
>TRBD1|TRBV2|TRBJ1-6|.
CASRGTGNYNSPLHF
TGTGCCAGCAGGGGGACAGGGAACTATAATTCACCCCTCCACTTT